This TCR beta chain comes out of a study of regulatory T cells in long-lasting Graves disease. The CDR3 spans 13 residues. V was clipped by 6 bases and J by 2 bases, with 9 bases between them. The germline CDR1 and CDR2 sequences are MNHNS and SASEGT. This clonotype was recorded a few times. Its antigen is still unknown. The time point was: newly diagnosed GD, antithyroid drugs for less than 3 months. TCR sequences were obtained from RNA taken from PBMCs. Study-wide findings and caveats: The study examined only peripheral blood, not thyroid tissue. Persistent patients shared about 3,000 public clonotypes among themselves. Newly diagnosed patients shared fewer, at roughly 1,000.

Arm-PCR of CDR3 regions and iRepertoire HTBI primers were the basis on which TCR beta libraries were built. TCRdb used MiXCR to reprocess the multiplex PCR reads, holding one entry per CDR3 protein. The table has 350,000 to 500,000 distinct CDR3 sequences, about 17% seen once. In addition, the sample was reused for a study of T cells in Graves' hyperthyroidism and ophthalmopathy. Turning to that study: Ophthalmopathy prediction by the model preceded onset by a median about 6 months.

This specimen was peripheral blood mononuclear cells (PBMCs), taken at new diagnosis, from a patient treated with antithyroid drugs. The chain uses TRBV6-1 and TRBJ2-3; D is unresolved. This TCR was sampled from a woman under 30 with Graves disease. The DNA of the CDR3 is TGTGCCAGCAGACCCCACAACACAGATACGCAGTATTTT. Amino acids: CASRPHNTDTQYF.